Shown below are 2 T cell receptor beta chains from a single sample sequenced in a study of T cells in women clearing cervical HPV infection. Produced via immunoSEQ multiplex PCR; TCRdb's table is partial and in-frame only. The repertoire shows around 30,000 clones; the top ten hold about 3.1%. Sequences were obtained from blood buffy coat. The receptors originated from a woman aged 18 to 75 with a cervical HPV16 infection that either progressed to CIN3+ or cleared (not recorded which).

As for this clone: The read terminates 3 residues ahead of where the CDR3 ends, so the germline J gene completes it. The chain uses TRBV11-3 and TRBJ1-5; maybe TRBD1 (5 bases). The CDR3 has 14 amino acids. CDR1 and CDR2 (germline): SGHNT, YENEEA. Trimming took off 5 bases at V and 7 bases at J, with 15 bases between the two ends. CDR3 DNA, as far as it was read: TGTGCCAGCAGCCCCCGGGCGGGGGGGCAGCCC. Translated, it gives CASSPRAGGQP. From start to end, the CDR3 is CASSPRAGGQPQHF.

To note about this clone: The CDR3 is cut off 3 residues early in the read; its end comes from the germline J gene. The rearrangement uses TRBV30 and TRBJ2-7, with D maybe TRBD1 (5 bases). Germline CDR1 and CDR2: GTSNPN and SVGIG (reference sequence). V was clipped by 4 bases and J by 4 bases, with 14 bases between them. This CDR3 spans 13 amino acids. CDR3 DNA, as far as it was read: TGTGCCTGGAAGTTAGGGGTTCCATACGAG. Protein product: CAWKLGVPYE. The full CDR3 sequence reads CAWKLGVPYEQYF.